This is a list of T cell receptor beta chains from one sample in a study of T-cell reconstitution after alpha-beta-depleted transplantation in children. TCRdb re-analysed the PCR reads in MiXCR, keeping a single row per CDR3 protein. The data contain about 830,000 distinct CDR3 sequences, approximately 15% of them singletons. Specimen: PBMCs, mostly from graft donor cells, collected 360 days after TCRalphabeta/CD19-depleted stem cell transplant. These TCRs come from a male patient aged 10-17 years who had a stem cell transplant for acute lymphoblastic leukemia, so the T cells may come from the graft donor. Both conserved end residues are part of each CDR3. The order of the fields is D gene, J gene, V gene, clone size, CDR3 protein, CDR3 DNA. A D gene is named only where the DNA matches it firmly. Part of the rows lack a size; the others show once, few, many or a class for expanded clones.

D: -
J: TRBJ2-1
V: TRBV25-1
size: -
CDR3: CASSEYEEQFF
DNA: TGTGCCAGCAGTGAATACGAGGAGCAGTTCTTC

D: TRBD2
J: TRBJ2-3
V: TRBV12-3/TRBV12-4
size: many
CDR3: CASSPIAGGVTDTQYF
DNA: TGTGCCAGCAGCCCGATAGCGGGAGGGGTCACAGATACGCAGTATTTT

D: TRBD2
J: TRBJ2-5
V: TRBV5-1
size: few
CDR3: CASSSLVSGGQETQYF
DNA: TGCGCCAGCAGCTCCCTCGTTAGCGGGGGGCAAGAGACCCAGTACTTC

D: -
J: TRBJ2-6
V: TRBV5-1
size: few
CDR3: CASRFAGANVLTF
DNA: TGCGCCAGCAGGTTCGCTGGGGCCAACGTCCTGACTTTC

D: TRBD1
J: TRBJ2-3
V: TRBV23-1
size: -
CDR3: CASSPKRQGRTDTQYF
DNA: TGCGCCAGCAGTCCCAAAAGACAGGGCCGCACAGATACGCAGTATTTT

D: -
J: TRBJ1-1
V: TRBV2
size: -
CDR3: CASTKTENTEAFF
DNA: TGTGCCAGCACTAAGACAGAGAACACTGAAGCTTTCTTT

D: -
J: TRBJ2-6
V: TRBV20-1
size: few
CDR3: CSARVYRYSGANVLTF
DNA: TGCAGTGCTAGAGTTTACAGGTACTCTGGGGCCAACGTCCTGACTTTC

D: -
J: TRBJ2-2
V: TRBV7-8
size: -
CDR3: CASTLLGGNTGELFF
DNA: TGTGCCAGCACCTTATTGGGGGGGAACACCGGGGAGCTGTTTTTT

D: -
J: TRBJ2-7
V: TRBV5-1
size: -
CDR3: CASSPRRGIEQYF
DNA: TGCGCCAGCAGCCCGAGGAGGGGGATCGAGCAGTACTTC

D: -
J: TRBJ1-1
V: TRBV5-1
size: few
CDR3: CASSGLAGLVTEAFF
DNA: TGCGCCAGCAGCGGGTTGGCGGGGCTCGTCACTGAAGCTTTCTTT

D: -
J: TRBJ2-4
V: TRBV9
size: -
CDR3: CASSGRENIQYF
DNA: TGTGCCAGCAGCGGACGGGAAAACATTCAGTACTTC

D: -
J: TRBJ2-4
V: TRBV6-1
size: -
CDR3: CATLDFGPGAKNIQYF
DNA: TGTGCCACCCTAGACTTTGGTCCTGGGGCCAAAAACATTCAGTACTTC

D: -
J: TRBJ2-1
V: TRBV5-4
size: -
CDR3: CASSLVGGAEDEQFF
DNA: TGTGCCAGCAGCTTGGTTGGGGGGGCAGAGGATGAGCAGTTCTTC

D: TRBD1
J: TRBJ1-5
V: TRBV6-5
size: few
CDR3: CASNRQGSNQPQHF
DNA: TGTGCCAGCAACCGACAGGGGAGCAATCAGCCCCAGCATTTT

D: -
J: TRBJ1-5
V: TRBV25-1
size: few
CDR3: CASSGADQPQHF
DNA: TGTGCCAGCAGTGGCGCGGACCAGCCCCAGCATTTT

D: TRBD2
J: TRBJ2-3
V: TRBV20-1
size: many
CDR3: CSGGLAANWNTQYF
DNA: TGCAGTGGGGGACTAGCGGCAAATTGGAATACGCAGTATTTT

D: -
J: TRBJ2-5
V: TRBV10-3
size: few
CDR3: CAISEFLENPF
DNA: TGTGCCATCAGTGAGTTCCTGGAGAACCCCTTC

D: TRBD1
J: TRBJ2-7
V: TRBV2
size: few
CDR3: CASERQGLPEQYF
DNA: TGTGCCAGCGAGAGACAGGGTTTGCCCGAGCAGTACTTC

D: -
J: TRBJ2-7
V: TRBV3-1
size: -
CDR3: CASSQRLAGLGEQYF
DNA: TGTGCCAGCAGCCAAAGGCTGGCGGGGCTAGGCGAGCAGTACTTC

D: -
J: TRBJ2-3
V: TRBV12-3/TRBV12-4
size: few
CDR3: CASSFYVSASTDTQYF
DNA: TGTGCCAGCAGTTTTTACGTCTCGGCTAGCACAGATACGCAGTATTTT